The 23 T cell receptor beta chains below were found in one sample sequenced in a study of blood T cell repertoires in COVID-19. Using immunoSEQ multiplex PCR, the repertoire was profiled, and TCRdb retains in-frame clones only, with some absent. Found here are roughly 60,000 clones, around 90% of them singletons; the top ten hold around 10%. The source material was peripheral blood. The receptors come from an elderly woman with active COVID-19.

This clone was counted once. The rearrangement links TRBV19 to TRBJ2-1; D possibly corresponds to TRBD2 (5 bases). The CDR3 sequence is 12 residues long. V was clipped by 9 bases and J by 8 bases, with 14 bases between them. Per the germline V gene, CDR1 is LNHDA and CDR2 is SQIVND (reference sequence). The CDR3 here is CASSEGVHEQFF. The CDR3 DNA reads as TGTGCCAGCTCAGAGGGTGTCCATGAGCAGTTCTTC.

The V and J genes are TRBV3-1 (or the pseudogene TRBV3-2) and TRBJ2-1; 7 bases are shared with TRBD2. The CDR3 loop spans 13 amino acids. Unmatched junction bases numbered 4, after V lost 5 bases and J lost 6 bases. Germline V gene lookup returns CDR1 LGHDT and CDR2 YNNKEL (reference sequence). CDR3 loop: CASSSTSSNEQFF. In nucleotides, the CDR3 is TGTGCCAGCAGCTCGACTAGCAGCAATGAGCAGTTCTTC.

The chain links TRBV10-3 to TRBJ2-1, with TRBD2 identical over 8 bases. Germline V CDR1 and CDR2: ENHRY, SYGVKD. J was trimmed by 0 bases and V by 2 bases; bases with no gene match: 3. The CDR3 length is 16 residues. CDR3 in amino acids: CAISERSGSSYNEQFF. DNA of the CDR3: TGTGCCATCAGTGAGAGAAGCGGGAGCTCCTACAATGAGCAGTTCTTC.

The chain combines TRBV4-2 with TRBJ1-2; maybe TRBD1 (6 bases). The ends were cut back, 0 bases at V and 3 bases at J, with 11 bases in the middle. The CDR3 is 15 amino acids. CDR1 LGHNA and CDR2 YNFKEQ come from the germline V gene. CDR3 sequence reads: CASSQEGQGYYGYTF. Written as DNA, the CDR3 is TGTGCCAGCAGCCAAGAGGGGCAGGGGTACTATGGCTACACCTTC.

The chain couples TRBV7-6 to TRBJ2-3, with 14 bases lining up with TRBD2. The CDR3 consists of 19 residues. Germline V CDR1 and CDR2: SGHVS, FNYEAQ. The V and J ends lost 5 bases and 1 base, in that order; junction bases with no gene match: 11. The CDR3 region is CASSPNPGLAGVGTDTQYF. CDR3 bases: TGTGCCAGCAGCCCAAATCCGGGACTAGCGGGAGTGGGCACAGATACGCAGTATTTT. Full variable domain (remainder filled in from reference TRBV7-6 and TRBJ2-3): GAGVSQSPRYKVTKRGQDVALRCDPISGHVSLYWYRQALGQGPEFLTYFNYEAQQDKSGLPNDRFSAERPEGSISTLTIQRTEQRDSAMYRCASSPNPGLAGVGTDTQYFGPGTRLTVL.

The chain combines TRBV20-1 with TRBJ1-1; D may be TRBD1 (6 bases). From germline, CDR1 is DFQATT and CDR2 SNEGSKA (reference sequence). The CDR3 spans 13 residues. V was trimmed by 3 bases and J by 3 bases, leaving 11 bases between them. The CDR3 sequence is CSASPTGYTEAFF. Written as DNA, the CDR3 is TGCAGTGCTAGTCCCACAGGGTACACTGAAGCTTTCTTT.

The chain employs TRBV19 and TRBJ2-7; D possibly corresponds to TRBD2 (6 bases). This CDR3 spans 14 amino acids. Germline V gives CDR1 LNHDA, CDR2 SQIVND (reference sequence). V lost 6 bases and J lost 4, with 16 bases in between. CDR3 sequence reads: CASRPRRDDYEQYF. The CDR3 coding sequence is TGTGCCAGTAGGCCAAGGAGGGATGATTACGAGCAGTACTTC.

This chain connects TRBV19 to TRBJ1-1, with 9 bases matching TRBD1. Germline V gene data show CDR1 as LNHDA and CDR2 as SQIVND (reference sequence). The junction had 4 bases not matched to a gene; V was cut back by 7 bases and J by 1 base. The CDR3 has 14 residues. This chain's CDR3 is CASMDRGRNTEAFF. CDR3 bases: TGTGCCAGTATGGACAGGGGCCGGAACACTGAAGCTTTCTTT.

The chain has TRBV6-5 and TRBJ2-2; possibly TRBD2 for D (6 bases). The germline gives CDR1 MNHEY, CDR2 SVGAGI. Trimming shortened V by 7 bases and J by 6 bases, and 18 bases separated the two germline ends. The CDR3 is 15 residues long. CDR3: CASTLVPSEAGELFF. The CDR3 coding sequence is TGTGCCAGCACTCTGGTCCCTAGCGAGGCCGGGGAGCTGTTTTTT.

The rearrangement joins TRBV21-1 to TRBJ2-6; the table assigns TRBD1, which was not confirmed against the DNA. TRBV21-1 is shown as a pseudogene. The CDR3 loop spans 17 amino acids. The CDR3 region has the DNA TGTGCCAGCCTATGGACAGACAGGGGCGCTGGGGCCAACGTCCTGACTTTC. Residues: CASLWTDRGAGANVLTF.

This CDR3 reads CSARGPDTIYF. The CDR3 bases are TGCAGTGCGAGGGGGCCGGACACCATATATTTT. The V call is TRBV20-1, the J call TRBJ1-3, with TRBD1 matching over 7 bases. The V segment lost 6 bases and the J segment 8 bases; nucleotides outside the gene matches: 4. Germline lookup yields CDR1 DFQATT and CDR2 SNEGSKA (reference sequence). CDR3 length: 11 residues.

The chain employs TRBV7-9 and TRBJ2-3; D possibly corresponds to TRBD2 (6 bases). Germline assignment: CDR1 SEHNR and CDR2 FQNEAQ (reference sequence). The CDR3 has 15 amino acids. V was cut by 4 bases and J by 2 bases, with 13 bases left in between. CDR3 in DNA: TGTGCCAGCAGCTCCCAAGCGGGTTTCACAGATACGCAGTATTTT. Protein: CASSSQAGFTDTQYF.

The rearrangement links TRBV7-2 to TRBJ2-2, with D possibly TRBD1 on 5 matching bases. V was shortened by 5 bases and J by 14 bases, with 18 bases between the two germline ends. Germline V gene sequence: CDR1 SGHTA, CDR2 FQGNSA. CDR3 length: 13 amino acids. The CDR3 nucleotides are TGTGCCAGCAGCATAAACGACAGTGGTAATCTGTTTTTT. Translating it yields CASSINDSGNLFF.

The CDR3 sequence is CASSLASSGSEQFF. The DNA of the CDR3 is TGCGCCAGCAGCTTGGCCTCTAGCGGGAGTGAGCAGTTCTTC. The chain carries TRBV5-1 and TRBJ2-1, with 10 bases identical to TRBD2. Per the germline V gene, CDR1 is SGHRS and CDR2 is YFSETQ. J lost 9 bases, V lost 0 bases, and 3 bases had no gene match. The length of the CDR3 is 14 residues.

The chain recombines TRBV19 with TRBJ2-5, with 12 bases identical to TRBD2. The CDR3 has 15 amino acids. V shed 6 bases and J 2 bases; nucleotides not matched to a gene: 4. CDR1 is LNHDA, CDR2 SQIVND, per germline (reference sequence). CDR3 nucleotide sequence: TGTGCCAGTAGACCTAGCGGGAGGGTTCAAGAGACCCAGTACTTC. Protein: CASRPSGRVQETQYF.

The chain recombines TRBV6-4 with TRBJ2-7; weak D call: TRBD2 (5 bases). CDR1 and CDR2 (germline): MRHNA, SNTAGT. The V end was cut by 9 bases, the J end by 5 bases, with 17 bases between. The CDR3 consists of 13 residues. The CDR3 sequence is CARPSQSPHEQYF. The CDR3 coding sequence is TGTGCCAGACCTAGCCAATCGCCCCACGAGCAGTACTTC.

V gene TRBV6-1 combines with J gene TRBJ2-3, with 10 bases that match TRBD2. V lost 1 base and J lost 1; bases outside the gene matches: 2. Germline V gene lookup returns CDR1 MNHNS and CDR2 SASEGT. The length of the CDR3 is 16 residues. The CDR3, as DNA: TGTGCCAGCAGTGAAGGGCTAGCGGGGGGCACAGATACGCAGTATTTT. Protein sequence: CASSEGLAGGTDTQYF.

The gene calls are TRBV28 and TRBJ2-3; 11 bases fit TRBD2. The CDR3 contains 15 residues. Germline values: CDR1 MDHEN, CDR2 SYDVKM. J lost 4 bases, V lost 6 bases, and 6 bases had no gene match. The CDR3 loop reads CASSGSGGAPDTQYF. DNA for the CDR3: TGTGCCAGCAGCGGTAGCGGGGGGGCCCCAGATACGCAGTATTTT.

The rearrangement joins TRBV5-1 to TRBJ2-1, with D perhaps matching TRBD2 (5 bases). Germline assignment: CDR1 SGHRS and CDR2 YFSETQ. V lost 4 bases, J lost 7 bases, and 9 bases lay in between. The length of the CDR3 is 12 residues. CDR3 nucleotides: TGCGCCAGCAGCATAACTAGTAATGAGCAGTTCTTC. Translation gives CASSITSNEQFF. Based on the CDR3 plus reference TRBV5-1 and TRBJ2-1, the full variable domain is KAGVTQTPRYLIKTRGQQVTLSCSPISGHRSVSWYQQTPGQGLQFLFEYFSETQRNKGNFPGRFSGRQFSNSRSEMNVSTLELGDSALYLCASSITSNEQFFGPGTRLTVL.

The chain recombines TRBV6-5 with TRBJ2-2; 9 bases fit TRBD1. V shed 2 bases and J 6 bases; nucleotides not matched to a gene: 4. CDR1 is MNHEY, CDR2 SVGAGI, per germline. This CDR3 is built from 15 residues. This CDR3 reads CASSYDRGGAGELFF. DNA for the CDR3: TGTGCCAGCAGTTACGACAGGGGGGGGGCCGGGGAGCTGTTTTTT.

The V and J genes are TRBV7-8 and TRBJ2-2; D is perhaps TRBD2 (6 bases). CDR3 length: 15 residues. Germline lookup yields CDR1 SGHVS and CDR2 FQNEAQ. The V end lost 3 bases, the J end lost 5 bases, and 13 bases lay between the germline ends. The CDR3 sequence: CASSFSGVGTGELFF. CDR3 coding DNA: TGTGCCAGCAGCTTTTCGGGAGTCGGGACCGGGGAGCTGTTTTTT.

V is TRBV27 and J is TRBJ2-3; D is possibly TRBD2 (6 bases). Germline V gene data show CDR1 as MNHEY and CDR2 as SMNVEV (reference sequence). The CDR3 runs 18 residues. Trimming cost V 4 bases and J 0 bases, with 20 bases left between them. CDR3 in amino acids: CASSSTPGRRMSTDTQYF. The CDR3 nucleotides are TGTGCCAGCAGTTCAACTCCGGGGAGGAGGATGAGCACAGATACGCAGTATTTT.

V and J are TRBV5-1 and TRBJ2-1, with 13 bases aligning to TRBD2. This CDR3 spans 16 amino acids. V gave up 4 bases and J gave up 2 bases; unmatched junction bases: 3. The germline V gene encodes CDR1 SGHRS and CDR2 YFSETQ. The CDR3: CASSGTSGGAYNEQFF. The CDR3 bases are TGCGCCAGCAGCGGAACTAGCGGGGGGGCCTACAATGAGCAGTTCTTC.